The entry that follows covers one T cell receptor (beta chain) sequence. V lost 10 bases to trimming and J lost 2 bases; unmatched junction nucleotides: 8. This CDR3 has 13 residues. Germline CDR1 and CDR2: MDHEN and SYDVKM. The age range of participants was about 18 to 100 years, with residence in some 25 US areas. Donors in Cohort 3 counted as recovered after two negative PCRs, clearance, or symptom resolution. These data come from a study of blood T cell repertoires in COVID-19. Background on the study: Both acute and convalescent COVID-19 samples were obtained from the United States, Italy and Spain.

In the original analysis: Researchers report that nucleated cell counts were estimated from reference gene primer amplification. Clones were read by immunoSEQ multiplex PCR, and TCRdb kept only the in-frame ones, dropping some. The V and J calls and clone size were taken over from that table, and D and trimming were inferred from the DNA. Of some 310,000 clones detected, around nine tenths appear once; the ten largest clones hold around 9%. The clonotype originates from a woman younger than 45 who had recovered from COVID-19. This chain connects TRBV28 to TRBJ2-7, with TRBD1 matching 7 bases. The source material was PBMCs or T cells enriched from blood (not recorded which). CDR3 loop: CAISRQGAYEQYF. CDR3 in DNA: TGTGCCATATCTAGGCAGGGGGCCTACGAGCAGTACTTC.